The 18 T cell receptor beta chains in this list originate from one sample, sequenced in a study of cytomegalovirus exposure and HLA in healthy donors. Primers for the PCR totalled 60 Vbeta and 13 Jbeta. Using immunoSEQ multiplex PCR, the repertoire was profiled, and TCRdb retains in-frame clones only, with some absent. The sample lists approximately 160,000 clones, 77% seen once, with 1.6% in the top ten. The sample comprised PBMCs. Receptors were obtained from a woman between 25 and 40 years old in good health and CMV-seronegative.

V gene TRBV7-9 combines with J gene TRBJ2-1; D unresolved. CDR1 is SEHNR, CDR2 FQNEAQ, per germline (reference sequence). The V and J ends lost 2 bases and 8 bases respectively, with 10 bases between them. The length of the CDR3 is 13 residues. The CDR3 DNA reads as TGTGCCAGCAGCTTACTCCCGCCGGATGAGCAGTTCTTC. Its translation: CASSLLPPDEQFF.

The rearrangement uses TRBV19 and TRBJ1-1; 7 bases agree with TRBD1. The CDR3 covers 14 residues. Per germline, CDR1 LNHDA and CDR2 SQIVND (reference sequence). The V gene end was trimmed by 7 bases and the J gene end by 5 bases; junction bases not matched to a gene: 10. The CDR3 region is CASNTGARGTEAFF. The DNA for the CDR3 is TGTGCCAGTAATACAGGGGCAAGGGGAACTGAAGCTTTCTTT.

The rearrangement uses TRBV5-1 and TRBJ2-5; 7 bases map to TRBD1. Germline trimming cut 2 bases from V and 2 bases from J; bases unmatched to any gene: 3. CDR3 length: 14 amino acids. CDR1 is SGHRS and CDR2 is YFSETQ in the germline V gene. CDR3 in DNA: TGCGCCAGCAGCTTAAGGACAGGACAAGAGACCCAGTACTTC. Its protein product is CASSLRTGQETQYF.

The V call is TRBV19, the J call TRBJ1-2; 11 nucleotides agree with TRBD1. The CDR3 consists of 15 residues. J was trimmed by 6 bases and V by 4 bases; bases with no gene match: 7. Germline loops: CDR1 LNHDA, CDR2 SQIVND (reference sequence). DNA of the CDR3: TGTGCCAGTAGTACCGGACAGGGGGCTTACGATGGCTACACCTTC. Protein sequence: CASSTGQGAYDGYTF.

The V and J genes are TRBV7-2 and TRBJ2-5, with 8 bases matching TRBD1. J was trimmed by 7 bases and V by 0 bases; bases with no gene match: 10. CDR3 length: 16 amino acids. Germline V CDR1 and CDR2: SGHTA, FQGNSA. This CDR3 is CASSLAGTGSLVTQYF. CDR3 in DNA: TGTGCCAGCAGCTTAGCCGGGACAGGCTCCCTGGTGACCCAGTACTTC.

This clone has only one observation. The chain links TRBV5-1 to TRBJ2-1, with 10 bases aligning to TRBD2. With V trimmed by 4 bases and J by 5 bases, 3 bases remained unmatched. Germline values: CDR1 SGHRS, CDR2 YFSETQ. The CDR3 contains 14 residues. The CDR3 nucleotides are TGCGCCAGCAGCCAAGGACTAGCGGACAATGAGCAGTTCTTC. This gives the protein CASSQGLADNEQFF.

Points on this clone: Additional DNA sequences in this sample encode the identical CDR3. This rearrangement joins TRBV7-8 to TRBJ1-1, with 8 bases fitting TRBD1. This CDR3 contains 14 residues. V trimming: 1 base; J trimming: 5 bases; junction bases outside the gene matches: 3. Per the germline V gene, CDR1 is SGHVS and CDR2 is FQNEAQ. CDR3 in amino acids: CASSLGTGRTEAFF. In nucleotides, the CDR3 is TGTGCCAGCAGCTTAGGGACAGGGCGAACTGAAGCTTTCTTT.

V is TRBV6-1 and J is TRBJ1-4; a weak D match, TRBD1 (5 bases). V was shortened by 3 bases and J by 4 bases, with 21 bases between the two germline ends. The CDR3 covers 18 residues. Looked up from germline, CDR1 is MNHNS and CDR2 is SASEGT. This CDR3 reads CASSDYRTTRRGNEKLFF. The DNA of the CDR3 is TGTGCCAGCAGTGATTACAGGACCACAAGGAGGGGTAATGAAAAACTGTTTTTT.

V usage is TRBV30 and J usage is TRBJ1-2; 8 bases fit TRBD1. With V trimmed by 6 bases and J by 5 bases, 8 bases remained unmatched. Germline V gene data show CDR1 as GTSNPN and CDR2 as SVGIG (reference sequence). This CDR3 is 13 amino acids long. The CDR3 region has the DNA TGTGCCTGCTCCCCGGACAGGGTATATGGCTACACCTTC. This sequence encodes CACSPDRVYGYTF.

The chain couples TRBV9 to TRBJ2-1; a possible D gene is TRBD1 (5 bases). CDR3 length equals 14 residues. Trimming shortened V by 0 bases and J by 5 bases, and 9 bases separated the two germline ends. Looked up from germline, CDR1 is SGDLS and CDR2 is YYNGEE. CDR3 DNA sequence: TGTGCCAGCAGCGTAGGATACAGGAACAATGAGCAGTTCTTC. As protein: CASSVGYRNNEQFF. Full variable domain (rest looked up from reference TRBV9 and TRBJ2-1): DSGVTQTPKHLITATGQRVTLRCSPRSGDLSVYWYQQSLDQGLQFLIQYYNGEERAKGNILERFSAQQFPDLHSELNLSSLELGDSALYFCASSVGYRNNEQFFGPGTRLTVL.

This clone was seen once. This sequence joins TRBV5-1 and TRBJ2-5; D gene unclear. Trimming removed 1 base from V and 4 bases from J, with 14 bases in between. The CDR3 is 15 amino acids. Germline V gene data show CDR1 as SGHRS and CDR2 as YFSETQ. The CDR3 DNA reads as TGCGCCAGCAGCTTGACCCAGGCGAATCGAGAGACCCAGTACTTC. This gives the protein CASSLTQANRETQYF.

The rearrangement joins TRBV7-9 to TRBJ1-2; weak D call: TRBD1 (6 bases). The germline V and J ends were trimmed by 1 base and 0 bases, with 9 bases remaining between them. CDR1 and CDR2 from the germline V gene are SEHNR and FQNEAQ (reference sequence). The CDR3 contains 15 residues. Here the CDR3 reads CASSLGQGPNYGYTF. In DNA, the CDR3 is TGTGCCAGCAGCTTAGGGCAGGGGCCTAACTATGGCTACACCTTC. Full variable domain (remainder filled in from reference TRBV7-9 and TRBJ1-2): DTGVSQNPRHKITKRGQNVTFRCDPISEHNRLYWYRQTLGQGPEFLTYFQNEAQLEKSRLLSDRFSAERPKGSFSTLEIQRTEQGDSAMYLCASSLGQGPNYGYTFGSGTRLTVV.

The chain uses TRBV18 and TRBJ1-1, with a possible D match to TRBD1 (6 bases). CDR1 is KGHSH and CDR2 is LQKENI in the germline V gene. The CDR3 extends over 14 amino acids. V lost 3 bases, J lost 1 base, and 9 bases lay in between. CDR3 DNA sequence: TGTGCCAGCTCACCCGGGACACCGAACACTGAAGCTTTCTTT. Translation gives CASSPGTPNTEAFF.

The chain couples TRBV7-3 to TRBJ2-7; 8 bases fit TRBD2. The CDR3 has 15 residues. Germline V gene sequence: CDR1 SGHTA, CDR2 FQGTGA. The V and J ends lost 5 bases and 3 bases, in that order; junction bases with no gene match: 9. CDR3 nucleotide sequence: TGTGCCAGCAGCCCCCGGGGGGGGGATATCTACGAGCAGTACTTC. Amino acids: CASSPRGGDIYEQYF.

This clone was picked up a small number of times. Here the CDR3 DNA reads TGTGCCAGCAGCCAAGCTCAGCGGGAGGGAACTGAGCAGTTCTTC. Translating it yields CASSQAQREGTEQFF. The genes are TRBV4-2 and TRBJ2-1, with 10 positions matching TRBD2. CDR1 and CDR2 from the germline V gene are LGHNA and YNFKEQ. This CDR3 has 15 amino acids. V gave up 1 base and J gave up 9 bases; unmatched junction bases: 6.

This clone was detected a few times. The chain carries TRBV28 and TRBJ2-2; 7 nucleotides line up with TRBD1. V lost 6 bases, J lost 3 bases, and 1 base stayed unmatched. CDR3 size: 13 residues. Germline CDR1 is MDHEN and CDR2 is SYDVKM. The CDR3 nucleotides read TGTGCCAGCAGGGGACAGTACACCGGGGAGCTGTTTTTT. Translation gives CASRGQYTGELFF.

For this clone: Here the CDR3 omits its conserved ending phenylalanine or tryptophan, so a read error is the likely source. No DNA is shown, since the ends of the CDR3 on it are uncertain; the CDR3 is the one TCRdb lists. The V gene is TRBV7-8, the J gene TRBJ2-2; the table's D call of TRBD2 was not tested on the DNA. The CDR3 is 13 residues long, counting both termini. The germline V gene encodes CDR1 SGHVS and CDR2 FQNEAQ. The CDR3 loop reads CASSLGSGLAPEL.

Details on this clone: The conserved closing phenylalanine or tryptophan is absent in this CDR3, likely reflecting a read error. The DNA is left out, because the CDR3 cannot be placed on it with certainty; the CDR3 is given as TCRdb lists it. The CDR3 sequence: CATPPAGL. This rearrangement joins TRBV15 to TRBJ2-7; the table's D call, TRBD1, was not checked against the DNA. The CDR3 is 8 amino acids long, termini counted. The germline V gene has CDR1 LNHNV and CDR2 YYDKDF (reference sequence).